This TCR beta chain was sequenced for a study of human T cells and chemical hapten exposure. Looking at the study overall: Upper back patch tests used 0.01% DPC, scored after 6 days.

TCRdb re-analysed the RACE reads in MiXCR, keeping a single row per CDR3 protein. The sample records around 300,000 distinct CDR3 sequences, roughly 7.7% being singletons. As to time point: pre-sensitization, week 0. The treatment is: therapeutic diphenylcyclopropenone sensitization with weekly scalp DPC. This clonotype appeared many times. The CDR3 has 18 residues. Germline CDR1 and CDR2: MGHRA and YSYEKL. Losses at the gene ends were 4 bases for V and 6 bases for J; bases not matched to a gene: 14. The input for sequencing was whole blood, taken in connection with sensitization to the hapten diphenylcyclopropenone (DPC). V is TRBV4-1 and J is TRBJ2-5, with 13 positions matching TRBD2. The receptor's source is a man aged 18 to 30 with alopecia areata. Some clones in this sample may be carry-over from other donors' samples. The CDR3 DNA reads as TGCGCCAGCAGCCCCGCTGGACTAGCGGGGGTGGTCGCAAAGACCCAGTACTTC. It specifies CASSPAGLAGVVAKTQYF.